Sequencing of this T cell receptor (beta chain) was carried out in a study of identical twins (dated by TCRdb to about 2016). Broadly, across the study: TCR alpha and beta repertoires from monozygotic twins, unrelated adults of various ages and cord blood were deep-sequenced to test whether fetal clonotypes persist. To rule out contamination, the twin experiments were replicated at different times with different library preparation protocols. The research as a whole found: Excess twin sharing in beta out-of-frame sequences was weaker because fewer shared sequences lowered the signal-to-noise ratio. Conclusions relied on cross-sectional statistical analysis, since the same donors could not be followed over many years. Invariant T cells such as MAIT and iNKT could partly confound zero-insertion analyses, though diverse VJ usage argued against this for most clonotypes. In monozygotic twins, recombination models systematically underestimated out-of-frame TCR alpha sharing, but the models matched the sharing seen between unrelated individuals. Fewer insertions were carried by abundant cord blood beta clonotypes; a weaker similar trend was observed in young adult naive repertoires, while no such trend was observed in memory repertoires. Out-of-frame TCR alpha sequences shared between twins showed an excess of low generation-probability sequences compared with coincidental sharing between unrelated individuals.

In this sample, this clonotype turned up many times. This clone's antigen is unknown. One base away there is no much larger clone; base qualities are not given. The method was 5' RACE. Sequencing was carried out with an Illumina HiSeq 2000. A universal primer binding site was introduced by template switching, and a unique molecular identifier was present in the final cDNA, enabling accurate counting of TCR cDNA molecules. Specific primers in the conserved constant-segment region were used to synthesize first-strand cDNA for the TCR alpha and beta chains. To control for contamination, every cDNA library carried two barcodes: a SMART-Mk sample barcode plus Illumina barcodes. TruSeq adapter sequences, together with Illumina sample barcodes, were added in two successive PCR steps. The TCR alpha and beta cDNA libraries were sequenced on the Illumina HiSeq platform using custom primers. In the paper's pipeline: MiGEC processed the raw reads to extract unique molecular identifiers, while MiXCR was used to determine the CDR3 positions. For each individual, recombination models were inferred using an EM algorithm with the repgenHMM and IGoR tools. The analysis of shared clonotypes was done with the tcR package in R, with sharing normalized by the product of cloneset sizes. To study raw recombination without the effects of thymic and clonal selection, out-of-frame nonproductive sequences were analyzed. TCRdb reran the public reads through fastp at Q25 and MiXCR, keeping productive beta chains. CDR3 protein duplicates are merged, each entry listing the most common genes and DNA. TCRdb's processing, not the authors' own work, is the source of the V and J calls. For this sample there are approximately 220,000 distinct CDR3 sequences; 7% to 8.5% appear just once. The ten largest account for roughly 5% of the sample.

All donors were healthy Caucasians. Three pairs of female monozygotic twins, all aged roughly 18 to 29 years, made up the twin cohort. CD4+ and CD8+ T cell populations were isolated with positive isolation kits from Invitrogen. V loses 6 bases, J loses 5 bases, and the germline ends lie 13 bases apart. CDR1 and CDR2 (LNHNV, YYDKDF) derive from the germline V gene (reference sequence). The CDR3, from cysteine to phenylalanine, totals 13 residues. Only CDR3 DNA is held: 39 bases, read in frame from base 1. These data were likewise used in another study, on yellow fever vaccine responses in identical twins. The second study also describes: According to the authors, in identical twins the way T cells responded to vaccination appeared partly convergent and partly personalized. In the study, vaccine-responding T cell clones were precisely tracked in identical twins.

The sample taken for sequencing was CD8+ T cells sorted from blood. Recombination connected TRBV15 to TRBJ2-5, and the D gene may be TRBD2, 5 bases matching. The sequence was collected from a young woman in good health. DNA sequence: TGTGCCACCAGTGAGGAGGCCGAGGAGACCCAGTACTTC. This is translated as CATSEEAEETQYF.